This passage covers 5 T cell receptor beta chains from one sample sequenced in a study of OX40 agonist ivuxolimab in advanced cancers. Some clones are missing from TCRdb's copy, which holds only in-frame ones; the method was immunoSEQ multiplex PCR. The sample holds around 110,000 clones; roughly 93% are singletons and the top ten take more than 0.15%. The source was CD4+ or CD8+ T cells sorted from blood, collected in a trial of the OX40 agonist ivuxolimab. The receptor source for this set is an adult with an advanced solid tumor such as melanoma, head and neck, liver or kidney cancer.

The CDR3 DNA reads TGCGCCAGCAGCTTGATCCCAGTTCAAGAGACCCAGTACTTC. Translated: CASSLIPVQETQYF. The gene calls are TRBV5-1 and TRBJ2-5; D gene unclear. This CDR3 contains 14 residues. CDR1 SGHRS and CDR2 YFSETQ come from the germline V gene. V was shortened by 1 base and J by 2 bases, with 9 bases between the two germline ends.

The CDR3 loop reads CASRLQGIGTNEKLFF. The CDR3 coding sequence is TGTGCCAGCAGACTTCAGGGGATTGGAACTAATGAAAAACTGTTTTTT. This sequence joins TRBV6-6 and TRBJ1-4; possible D gene TRBD1, 6 bases. From germline, CDR1 is MNHNY and CDR2 SVGAGI (reference sequence). The CDR3 covers 16 residues. The germline V and J ends were trimmed by 6 bases and 1 base, with 15 bases remaining between them.

This clone was detected only once. The V gene is TRBV28, the J gene TRBJ2-5; tentatively, D is TRBD1 (6 bases). The V end was cut by 6 bases, the J end by 4 bases, with 18 bases between. The CDR3 extends over 15 amino acids. Looked up from germline, CDR1 is MDHEN and CDR2 is SYDVKM. CDR3 coding DNA: TGTGCCAGCAGACAGGGACCAAGCGGCGGAGAGACCCAGTACTTC. As protein: CASRQGPSGGETQYF.

This clone was seen only once. The V gene is TRBV7-8, the J gene TRBJ1-1, with a weak D call TRBD1 (5 bases). V lost 2 bases and J 1 base, leaving 8 bases between the germline ends. Germline V gene lookup returns CDR1 SGHVS and CDR2 FQNEAQ. The CDR3 has 14 amino acids. CDR3 coding DNA: TGTGCCAGCAGCTTATTCGGGACGAACACTGAAGCTTTCTTT. Translation: CASSLFGTNTEAFF.

The V call is TRBV7-3, the J call TRBJ2-1; tentatively, D is TRBD1 (6 bases). Germline CDR1 SGHTA, CDR2 FQGTGA. The V gene lost 1 base and the J gene lost 11 bases, with 12 bases spanning the gap. The CDR3 spans 13 residues. The CDR3 DNA reads as TGTGCCAGCAGCTTAATCCGGGACAAACAGCAGTTCTTC. This sequence encodes CASSLIRDKQQFF.